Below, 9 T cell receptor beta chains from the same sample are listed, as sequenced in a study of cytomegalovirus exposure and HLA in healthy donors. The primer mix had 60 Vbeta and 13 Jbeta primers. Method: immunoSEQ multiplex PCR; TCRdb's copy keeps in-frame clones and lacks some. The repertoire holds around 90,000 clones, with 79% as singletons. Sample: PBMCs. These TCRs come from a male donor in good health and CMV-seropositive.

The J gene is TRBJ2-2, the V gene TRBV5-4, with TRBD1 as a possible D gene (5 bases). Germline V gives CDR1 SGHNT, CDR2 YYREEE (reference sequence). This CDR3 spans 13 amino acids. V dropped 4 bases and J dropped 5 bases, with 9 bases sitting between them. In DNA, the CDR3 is TGTGCCAGCAGCGACCAGGGTACCGGGGAGCTGTTTTTT. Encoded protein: CASSDQGTGELFF.

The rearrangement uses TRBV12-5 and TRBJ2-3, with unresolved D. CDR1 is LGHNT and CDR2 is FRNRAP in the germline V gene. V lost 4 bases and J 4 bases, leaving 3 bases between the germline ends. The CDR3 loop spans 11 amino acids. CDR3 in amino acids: CASGSADTQYF. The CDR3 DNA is TGTGCTAGTGGTTCTGCAGATACGCAGTATTTT.

Here the CDR3 reads CASSMGGYGTEAFF. Written as DNA, the CDR3 is TGTGCCAGTAGTATGGGGGGGTATGGCACTGAAGCTTTCTTT. J is TRBJ1-1 and V is TRBV19; D is possibly TRBD1 (5 bases). V was cut by 3 bases and J by 4 bases, with 12 bases left in between. Germline V gene lookup returns CDR1 LNHDA and CDR2 SQIVND (reference sequence). The CDR3 runs to 14 residues.

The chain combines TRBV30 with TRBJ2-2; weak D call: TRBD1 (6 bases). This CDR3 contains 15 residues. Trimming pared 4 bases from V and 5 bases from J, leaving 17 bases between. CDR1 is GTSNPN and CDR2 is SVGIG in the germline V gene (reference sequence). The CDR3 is CAWNPSGTLTGELFF. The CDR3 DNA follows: TGTGCCTGGAATCCGTCTGGGACACTTACCGGGGAGCTGTTTTTT.

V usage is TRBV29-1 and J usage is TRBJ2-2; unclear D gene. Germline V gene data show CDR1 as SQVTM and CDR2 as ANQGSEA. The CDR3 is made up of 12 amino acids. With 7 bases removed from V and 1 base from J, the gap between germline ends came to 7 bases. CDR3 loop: CSARQNTGELFF. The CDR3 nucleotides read TGCAGCGCCCGACAGAACACCGGGGAGCTGTTTTTT.

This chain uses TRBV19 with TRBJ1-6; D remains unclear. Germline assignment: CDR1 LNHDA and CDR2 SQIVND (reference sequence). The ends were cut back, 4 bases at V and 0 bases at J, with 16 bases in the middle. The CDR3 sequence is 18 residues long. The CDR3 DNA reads TGTGCCAGTAGTACTTTTGGTACCCCCAGCTCCTATAATTCACCCCTCCACTTT. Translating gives CASSTFGTPSSYNSPLHF.

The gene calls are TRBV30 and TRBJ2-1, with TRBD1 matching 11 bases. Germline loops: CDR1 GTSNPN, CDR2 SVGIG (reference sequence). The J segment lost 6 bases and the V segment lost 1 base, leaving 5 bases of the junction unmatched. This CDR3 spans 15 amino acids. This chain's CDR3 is CAWSAGTGGGNEQFF. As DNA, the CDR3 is TGTGCCTGGAGTGCCGGGACAGGGGGTGGCAATGAGCAGTTCTTC.

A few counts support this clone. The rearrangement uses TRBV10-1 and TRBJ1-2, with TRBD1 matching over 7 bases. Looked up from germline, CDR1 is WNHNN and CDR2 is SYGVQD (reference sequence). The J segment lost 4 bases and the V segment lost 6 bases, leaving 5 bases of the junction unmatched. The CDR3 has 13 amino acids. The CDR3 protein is CASSGQDGYGYTF. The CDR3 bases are TGCGCCAGCAGCGGACAGGACGGCTATGGCTACACCTTC.

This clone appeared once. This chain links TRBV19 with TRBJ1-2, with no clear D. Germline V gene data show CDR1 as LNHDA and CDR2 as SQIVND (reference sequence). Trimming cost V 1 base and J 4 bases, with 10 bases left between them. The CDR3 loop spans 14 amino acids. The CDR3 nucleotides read TGTGCCAGTAGTATAGCACAAGCAGGCTATGGCTACACCTTC. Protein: CASSIAQAGYGYTF.